This passage covers 30 T cell receptor beta chains from one sample sequenced in a study of T-cell reconstitution after alpha-beta-depleted transplantation in children. During its preparation, the TCRbeta library received unique molecular identifiers. TCRdb passed the PCR reads through MiXCR, listing each CDR3 protein once. The table lists 540,000 or so distinct CDR3 sequences, about 23% of them singletons. The material was PBMCs, mostly from graft donor cells, obtained 360 days after TCRalphabeta/CD19-depleted stem cell transplant. All receptors come from a boy younger than two who had a stem cell transplant for acute myeloid leukemia, so the T cells may come from the graft donor.

This clonotype was seen many times. V gene TRBV2 combines with J gene TRBJ2-1; 8 nucleotides line up with TRBD1. Germline V gene data show CDR1 as SNHLY and CDR2 as FYNNEI. The length of the CDR3 is 16 residues. V shed 4 bases, J shed 2 bases, and the junction held 7 bases outside the gene matches. The CDR3 is CASSASDRAAYNEQFF. DNA of the CDR3: TGTGCCAGCAGTGCGTCGGACAGGGCGGCCTACAATGAGCAGTTCTTC.

This chain links TRBV28 with TRBJ1-5; D gene unclear. The CDR3 contains 13 residues. The germline V gene has CDR1 MDHEN and CDR2 SYDVKM. V dropped 2 bases and J dropped 9 bases, with 11 bases sitting between them. CDR3 amino acids: CASSLGYDRPQHF. Here the CDR3 DNA reads TGTGCCAGCAGTTTAGGGTACGATCGGCCCCAGCATTTT.

The rearrangement links TRBV19 to TRBJ1-1; D possibly corresponds to TRBD1 (6 bases). There are 15 residues in the CDR3. Trimming pared 3 bases from V and 3 bases from J, leaving 14 bases between. Germline CDR1 is LNHDA and CDR2 is SQIVND (reference sequence). CDR3 in DNA: TGTGCCAGTAGTATGGTACAGGGCGTGCACACTGAAGCTTTCTTT. Amino acids: CASSMVQGVHTEAFF.

There are many counts of this clonotype. This chain joins TRBV4-3 and TRBJ1-2; D call uncertain. The CDR3 length is 11 residues. Trimming cost V 6 bases and J 4 bases, with 6 bases left between them. Germline V gene sequence: CDR1 LGHNA, CDR2 YSLEER. The CDR3 here is CASRGPYGYTF. The CDR3 DNA sequence: TGCGCCAGCAGAGGCCCCTATGGCTACACCTTC.

This clonotype was recorded a few times. J is TRBJ1-4 and V is TRBV29-1, with 10 bases lining up with TRBD1. This CDR3 has 12 amino acids. V shed 7 bases, J shed 7 bases, and the junction held 3 bases outside the gene matches. Germline-derived CDR1 and CDR2 are SQVTM and ANQGSEA. In DNA, the CDR3 is TGCAGCGCCTGGACAGGGGGTGAAAAACTGTTTTTT. Translating gives CSAWTGGEKLFF. Filled out from reference TRBV29-1 and TRBJ1-4, the complete variable domain reads SAVISQKPSRDICQRGTSLTIQCQVDSQVTMMFWYRQQPGQSLTLIATANQGSEATYESGFVIDKFPISRPNLTFSTLTVSNMSPEDSSIYLCSAWTGGEKLFFGSGTQLSVL.

This clonotype was observed a handful of times. This chain joins TRBV7-3 and TRBJ2-1; 8 bases fit TRBD2. This CDR3 spans 16 amino acids. V gave up 5 bases and J gave up 3 bases; unmatched junction bases: 9. Germline loops: CDR1 SGHTA, CDR2 FQGTGA. CDR3 region: CASSRRGGLDYNEQFF. For the CDR3, the DNA is TGTGCCAGCAGCCGCAGAGGGGGACTAGACTACAATGAGCAGTTCTTC.

This clonotype has a handful of counts. V is TRBV12-3 or TRBV12-4 and J is TRBJ2-6; 9 nucleotides agree with TRBD1. The CDR3 loop spans 18 amino acids. Germline trimming cut 5 bases from V and 0 bases from J; bases unmatched to any gene: 8. CDR3 residues: CASSQTGTGHSGANVLTF. As DNA, the CDR3 is TGTGCCAGCAGTCAAACCGGGACAGGGCACTCTGGGGCCAACGTCCTGACTTTC.

In its sample, this clonotype was seen many times. The rearrangement uses TRBV5-1 and TRBJ2-5, with D unclear. The CDR3 sequence is 16 residues long. Germline CDR1 is SGHRS and CDR2 is YFSETQ. Trimming shortened V by 4 bases and J by 0 bases, and 16 bases separated the two germline ends. The CDR3 reads CASSPPTSLNQETQYF. In nucleotides, the CDR3 is TGCGCCAGCAGCCCACCCACGTCACTGAACCAAGAGACCCAGTACTTC.

This chain joins TRBV29-1 and TRBJ1-2; D is possibly TRBD1 (5 bases). The germline V and J ends were trimmed by 6 bases and 2 bases, with 10 bases remaining between them. CDR1 and CDR2 (germline): SQVTM, ANQGSEA. The CDR3 consists of 12 residues. CDR3 loop: CSVLTGNYGYTF. CDR3 DNA: TGCAGCGTCCTTACAGGAAACTATGGCTACACCTTC.

The chain carries TRBV5-1 and TRBJ1-6, with TRBD1 as a possible D gene (5 bases). Deletions cut 1 base from V and 7 bases from J, with 21 bases between. The CDR3 extends over 18 amino acids. The germline CDR1 and CDR2 sequences are SGHRS and YFSETQ. The CDR3 nucleotides are TGCGCCAGCAGCTTGAATTTGGAAAAGGGGACGCAGAATTCACCCCTCCACTTT. This gives the protein CASSLNLEKGTQNSPLHF.

This clonotype has at least ten counts. The V and J genes are TRBV20-1 and TRBJ1-1; D not resolved. The V end was cut by 1 base, the J end by 7 bases, with 7 bases between. This CDR3 has 11 residues. CDR1 and CDR2 (germline): DFQATT, SNEGSKA (reference sequence). CDR3 nucleotides: TGCAGTGCTAGAGTAATGGGTGAAGCTTTCTTT. It specifies CSARVMGEAFF.

This clonotype was observed many times. The chain couples TRBV7-9 to TRBJ1-6, with 7 bases aligning to TRBD1. After removal of 5 bases from V and 9 bases from J, the junction contained 10 bases not matched to a gene. The CDR3 runs 15 residues. Germline values: CDR1 SEHNR, CDR2 FQNEAQ (reference sequence). The CDR3 loop reads CASSQRQGGISPLHF. CDR3 coding DNA: TGTGCCAGCAGCCAAAGACAGGGTGGCATTTCACCCCTCCACTTT.

This clonotype has ten or more counts. The rearrangement joins TRBV12-3 or TRBV12-4 to TRBJ2-3; no clear D. V was cut by 5 bases and J by 8 bases, with 8 bases left in between. The CDR3 runs 11 residues. As DNA, the CDR3 is TGTGCCAGCAGTAAAAAGGTTACGCAGTATTTT. Translated, it gives CASSKKVTQYF.

The chain carries TRBV4-2 and TRBJ2-6, with D hard to call. V was shortened by 0 bases and J by 2 bases, with 11 bases between the two germline ends. Germline CDR1 and CDR2: LGHNA and YNFKEQ. CDR3 size: 17 residues. The chain's CDR3 is CASSQDLLGTGANVLTF. The CDR3 DNA is TGTGCCAGCAGCCAAGATCTGTTGGGGACTGGGGCCAACGTCCTGACTTTC.

In DNA form, the CDR3 reads TGTGCCAGCAAAGCTAGCGGGGGACCCACAGATACGCAGTATTTT. This gives the protein CASKASGGPTDTQYF. The chain employs TRBV9 and TRBJ2-3; 10 bases align to TRBD2. Trimming removed 6 bases from V and 2 bases from J; junction bases left unmatched: 6. The CDR3 totals 15 residues. The germline V gene has CDR1 SGDLS and CDR2 YYNGEE.

This clonotype was picked up many times. CDR3 coding DNA: TGTGCCAGCAGGTCCGTGTTCAGCGGGGGGGCGGGGAATGAGCAGTTCTTC. This translates into CASRSVFSGGAGNEQFF. The V and J genes are TRBV12-3 or TRBV12-4 and TRBJ2-1; TRBD2 matches at 10 bases. There are 17 residues in the CDR3. The J segment lost 7 bases and the V segment lost 6 bases, leaving 15 bases of the junction unmatched.

J is TRBJ2-5 and V is TRBV20-1; D is possibly TRBD1 (5 bases). The V end was cut by 5 bases, the J end by 2 bases, with 15 bases between. The CDR3 is made up of 14 amino acids. Per the germline V gene, CDR1 is DFQATT and CDR2 is SNEGSKA (reference sequence). The CDR3 DNA reads TGCAGTGCTTCTCTAGGGGTGGTACAAGAGACCCAGTACTTC. Translated: CSASLGVVQETQYF.

This clonotype was counted only a few times. V is TRBV12-3 or TRBV12-4 and J is TRBJ2-5; 7 bases are shared with TRBD2. V dropped 3 bases and J dropped 2; count of bases not matched to a gene: 15. The CDR3 sequence is 18 residues long. The CDR3 nucleotides read TGTGCCAGCAGTTTTTCTGGAATAGCGGGCCCTAAACAAGAGACCCAGTACTTC. Translating it yields CASSFSGIAGPKQETQYF.

Many counts were recorded for this clonotype. The chain joins TRBV27 to TRBJ2-5, with D tentatively TRBD1 or TRBD2 (5 bases each). From germline, CDR1 is MNHEY and CDR2 SMNVEV (reference sequence). This CDR3 has 15 amino acids. V was shortened by 3 bases and J by 5 bases, with 16 bases between the two germline ends. This CDR3 reads CASSFGTRPRETQYF. Written as DNA, the CDR3 is TGTGCCAGCAGTTTTGGGACGAGACCTCGGGAGACCCAGTACTTC.

The chain employs TRBV5-6 and TRBJ2-7; 7 bases map to TRBD1. Germline V lookup: CDR1 SGHDT, CDR2 YYEEEE. CDR3 size: 13 residues. V shed 3 bases, J shed 6 bases, and the junction held 6 bases outside the gene matches. The CDR3 spells CASSSPDRVEQYF. CDR3 nucleotide sequence: TGTGCCAGCAGCTCCCCCGACAGGGTCGAGCAGTACTTC.

In its sample, this clonotype was seen many times. This chain joins TRBV7-2 and TRBJ2-3, with TRBD2 identical over 12 bases. Looked up from germline, CDR1 is SGHTA and CDR2 is FQGNSA. The CDR3 runs 16 residues. V lost 7 bases and J lost 4; bases outside the gene matches: 9. CDR3 region: CASNPSSGGAPDTQYF. In DNA form, the CDR3 reads TGTGCCAGCAACCCATCTAGCGGGGGGGCCCCAGATACGCAGTATTTT.

This clonotype has at least ten counts. The V gene is TRBV3-1, the J gene TRBJ2-5; TRBD1 matches at 7 bases. CDR1 is LGHDT, CDR2 YNNKEL, per germline (reference sequence). Trimming took 5 bases from V and 2 from J; bases not matched to a gene: 5. CDR3 length equals 14 residues. The CDR3, as DNA: TGTGCCAGCAGCTCAACAGGGGATCAAGAGACCCAGTACTTC. Translation: CASSSTGDQETQYF.

V gene TRBV5-5 combines with J gene TRBJ1-4; D remains unclear. Between the trimmed V and J ends, which lost 4 bases and 3 bases, there was a span of 4 bases. This CDR3 has 12 amino acids. The germline CDR1 and CDR2 sequences are SGHKS and YYEKEE (reference sequence). The CDR3 sequence is CASSGPNEKLFF. The CDR3, as DNA: TGTGCCAGCAGCGGGCCTAATGAAAAACTGTTTTTT.

The chain couples TRBV12-3 or TRBV12-4 to TRBJ2-3; D may match TRBD1 or TRBD2 (5 bases each). The CDR3 is 15 amino acids. Trimming removed 3 bases from V and 2 bases from J, with 12 bases in between. CDR3 protein: CASSFWGSNTDTQYF. The CDR3 region has the DNA TGTGCCAGCAGTTTCTGGGGGAGTAACACAGATACGCAGTATTTT.

This clonotype was counted at least ten times. The chain carries TRBV4-3 and TRBJ2-7; D unresolved. Germline CDR1 and CDR2: LGHNA and YSLEER. The V end was cut by 3 bases, the J end by 0 bases, with 9 bases between. This CDR3 has 14 amino acids. In DNA form, the CDR3 reads TGCGCCAGCAGCCATTATCCTAGCTCCTACGAGCAGTACTTC. Translated: CASSHYPSSYEQYF.

The gene calls are TRBV12-3 or TRBV12-4 and TRBJ2-7; TRBD2 matches at 8 bases. The CDR3 loop spans 15 amino acids. With 7 bases clipped from V and 0 bases from J, the junction kept 8 bases outside the gene matches. CDR3 protein: CASTYGLAGSYEQYF. The CDR3 nucleotides are TGTGCCAGCACCTATGGGCTAGCGGGCTCCTACGAGCAGTACTTC.

The J gene is TRBJ2-3, the V gene TRBV7-2; possible D gene TRBD2, 5 bases. The CDR3 totals 16 residues. V gave up 1 base and J gave up 2 bases, with 13 bases separating them. Germline V lookup: CDR1 SGHTA, CDR2 FQGNSA. In nucleotides, the CDR3 is TGTGCCAGCAGCTTAGTTTGGGCGGGCAACACAGATACGCAGTATTTT. Residues: CASSLVWAGNTDTQYF.

The V and J genes are TRBV3-1 and TRBJ2-1; TRBD2 matches at 10 bases. The CDR3 has 15 residues. Unmatched junction bases numbered 7, after V lost 6 bases and J lost 5 bases. Germline V gene lookup returns CDR1 LGHDT and CDR2 YNNKEL (reference sequence). CDR3 loop: CASSSGLAVNNEQFF. CDR3 nucleotides: TGTGCCAGCAGTTCCGGACTAGCGGTTAACAATGAGCAGTTCTTC.

The chain uses TRBV7-2 and TRBJ2-5; possible D gene TRBD1, 5 bases. Trimming took 2 bases from V and 5 from J, leaving 18 bases between them. CDR1 and CDR2 from the germline V gene are SGHTA and FQGNSA. The CDR3 has 16 residues. CDR3 sequence (DNA): TGTGCCAGCAGCTTAAGGTTGGCTGGCAGGGCGGAGACCCAGTACTTC. Translation gives CASSLRLAGRAETQYF.

The chain has TRBV12-3 or TRBV12-4 and TRBJ2-2; D call uncertain. This CDR3 is built from 15 residues. V lost 3 bases and J lost 3, with 11 bases in between. CDR3 DNA sequence: TGTGCCAGCAGTTTTTTCACCGGTTACACCGGGGAGCTGTTTTTT. Its translation: CASSFFTGYTGELFF.